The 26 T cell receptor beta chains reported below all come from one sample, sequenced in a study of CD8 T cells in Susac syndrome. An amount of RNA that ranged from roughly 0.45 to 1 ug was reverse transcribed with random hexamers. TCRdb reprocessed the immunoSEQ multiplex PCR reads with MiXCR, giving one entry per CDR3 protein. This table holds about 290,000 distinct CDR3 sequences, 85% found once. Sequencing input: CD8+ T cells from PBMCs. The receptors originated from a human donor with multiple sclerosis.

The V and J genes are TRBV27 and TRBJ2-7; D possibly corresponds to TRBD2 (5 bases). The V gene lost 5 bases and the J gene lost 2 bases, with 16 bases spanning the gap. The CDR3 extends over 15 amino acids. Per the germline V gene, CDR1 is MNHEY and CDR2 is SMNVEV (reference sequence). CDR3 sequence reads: CASSRGLAETYEQYF. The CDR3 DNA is TGTGCCAGCAGTCGGGGTCTAGCAGAGACCTACGAGCAGTACTTC.

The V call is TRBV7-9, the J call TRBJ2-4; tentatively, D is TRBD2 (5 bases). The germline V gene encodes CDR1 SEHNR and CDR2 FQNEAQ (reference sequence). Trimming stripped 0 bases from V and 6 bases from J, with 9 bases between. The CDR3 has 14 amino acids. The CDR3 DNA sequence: TGTGCCAGCAGCTTAGCGGGAGTGGTAAACATTCAGTACTTC. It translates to CASSLAGVVNIQYF. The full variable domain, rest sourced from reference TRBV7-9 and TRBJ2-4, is DTGVSQNPRHKITKRGQNVTFRCDPISEHNRLYWYRQTLGQGPEFLTYFQNEAQLEKSRLLSDRFSAERPKGSFSTLEIQRTEQGDSAMYLCASSLAGVVNIQYFGAGTRLSVL.

The CDR3 reads CASSFDNRVVSYADTQYF. CDR3 DNA sequence: TGTGCCAGCAGCTTTGATAACAGGGTCGTCTCCTACGCAGATACGCAGTATTTT. The genes are TRBV7-9 and TRBJ2-3; weak D call: TRBD1 (6 bases). V was trimmed by 3 bases and J by 4 bases, leaving 23 bases between them. The length of the CDR3 is 18 residues. CDR1 is SEHNR and CDR2 is FQNEAQ in the germline V gene (reference sequence).

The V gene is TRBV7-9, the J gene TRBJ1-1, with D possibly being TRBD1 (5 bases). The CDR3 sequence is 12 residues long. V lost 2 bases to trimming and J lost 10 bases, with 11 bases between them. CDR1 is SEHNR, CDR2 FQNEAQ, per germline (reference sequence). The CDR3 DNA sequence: TGTGCCAGCAGCTTAACGACAGTAGGAGCTTTCTTT. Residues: CASSLTTVGAFF.

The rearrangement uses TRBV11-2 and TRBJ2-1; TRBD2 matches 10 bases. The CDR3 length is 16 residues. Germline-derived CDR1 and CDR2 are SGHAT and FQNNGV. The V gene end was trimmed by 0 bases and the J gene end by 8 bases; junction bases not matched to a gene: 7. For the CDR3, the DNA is TGTGCCAGCAGCTTAGAAGCTAGCGGGAGTGGGTATGAGCAGTTCTTC. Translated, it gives CASSLEASGSGYEQFF.

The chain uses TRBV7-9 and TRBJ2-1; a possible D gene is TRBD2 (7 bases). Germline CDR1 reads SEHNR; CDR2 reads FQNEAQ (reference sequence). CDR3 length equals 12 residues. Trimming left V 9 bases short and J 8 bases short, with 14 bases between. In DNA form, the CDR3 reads TGTGCCAGTCGTACAGGGAGGGATGAGCAGTTCTTC. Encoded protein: CASRTGRDEQFF.

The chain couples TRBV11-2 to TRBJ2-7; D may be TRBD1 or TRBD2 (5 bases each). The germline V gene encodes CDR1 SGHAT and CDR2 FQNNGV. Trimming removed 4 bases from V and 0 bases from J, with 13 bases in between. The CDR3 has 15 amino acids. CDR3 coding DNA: TGTGCCAGCAGCTCCCGGGACGGAAACTCCTACGAGCAGTACTTC. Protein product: CASSSRDGNSYEQYF. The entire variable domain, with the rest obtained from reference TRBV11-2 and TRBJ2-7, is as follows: EAGVAQSPRYKIIEKRQSVAFWCNPISGHATLYWYQQILGQGPKLLIQFQNNGVVDDSQLPKDRFSAERLKGVDSTLKIQPAKLEDSAVYLCASSSRDGNSYEQYFGPGTRLTVT.

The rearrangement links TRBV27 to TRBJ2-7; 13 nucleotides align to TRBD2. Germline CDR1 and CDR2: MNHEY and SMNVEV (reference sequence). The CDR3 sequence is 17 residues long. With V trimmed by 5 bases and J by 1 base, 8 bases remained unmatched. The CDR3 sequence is CASSALLAGGISYEQYF. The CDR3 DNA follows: TGTGCCAGCAGTGCCTTACTAGCGGGAGGGATTTCCTACGAGCAGTACTTC.

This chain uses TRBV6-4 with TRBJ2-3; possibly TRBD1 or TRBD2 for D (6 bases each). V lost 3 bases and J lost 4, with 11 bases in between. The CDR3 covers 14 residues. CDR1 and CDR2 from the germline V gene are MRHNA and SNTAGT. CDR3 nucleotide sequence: TGTGCCAGCAGTGATCCAGGGGAGGCAGATACGCAGTATTTT. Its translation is CASSDPGEADTQYF.

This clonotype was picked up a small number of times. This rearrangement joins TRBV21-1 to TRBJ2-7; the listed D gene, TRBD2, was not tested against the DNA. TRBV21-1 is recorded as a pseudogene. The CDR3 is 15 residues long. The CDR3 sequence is CASSKAGRVTYEQYF. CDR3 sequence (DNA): TGTGCCAGCAGCAAAGCTGGGAGGGTGACCTACGAGCAGTACTTC.

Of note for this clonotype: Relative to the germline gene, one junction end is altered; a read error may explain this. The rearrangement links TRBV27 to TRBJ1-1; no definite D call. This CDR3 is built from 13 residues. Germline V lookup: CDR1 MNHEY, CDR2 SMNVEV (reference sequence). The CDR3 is CASRAAPNIEAFF. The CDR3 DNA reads TGTGCCAGCAGGGCCGCCCCGAACATTGAAGCTTTCTTT.

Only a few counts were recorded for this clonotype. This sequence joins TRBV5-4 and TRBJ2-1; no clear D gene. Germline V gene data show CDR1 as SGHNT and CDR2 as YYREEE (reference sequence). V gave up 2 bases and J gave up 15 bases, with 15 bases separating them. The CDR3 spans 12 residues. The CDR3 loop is CASSFIVRFPFF. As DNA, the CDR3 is TGTGCCAGCAGCTTTATTGTGAGATTTCCGTTCTTC.

This chain's CDR3 is CASSYGVGQTNYGYTF. Here the CDR3 DNA reads TGTGCCAGCAGTTATGGGGTCGGGCAGACTAACTATGGCTACACCTTC. The chain links TRBV6-5 to TRBJ1-2; no clear D gene. The V gene lost 3 bases and the J gene lost 0 bases, with 14 bases spanning the gap. CDR3 size: 16 residues. From germline, CDR1 is MNHEY and CDR2 SVGAGI.

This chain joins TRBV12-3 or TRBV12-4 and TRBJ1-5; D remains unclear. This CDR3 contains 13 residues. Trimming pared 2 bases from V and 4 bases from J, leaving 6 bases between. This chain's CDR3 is CASSLWPNQPQHF. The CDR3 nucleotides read TGTGCCAGCAGTTTATGGCCGAATCAGCCCCAGCATTTT.

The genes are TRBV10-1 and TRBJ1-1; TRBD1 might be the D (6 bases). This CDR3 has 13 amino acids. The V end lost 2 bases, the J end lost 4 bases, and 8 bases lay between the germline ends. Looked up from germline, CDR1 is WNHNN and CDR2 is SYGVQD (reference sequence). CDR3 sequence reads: CASSEGGATEAFF. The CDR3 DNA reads TGCGCCAGCAGTGAGGGGGGGGCCACTGAAGCTTTCTTT.

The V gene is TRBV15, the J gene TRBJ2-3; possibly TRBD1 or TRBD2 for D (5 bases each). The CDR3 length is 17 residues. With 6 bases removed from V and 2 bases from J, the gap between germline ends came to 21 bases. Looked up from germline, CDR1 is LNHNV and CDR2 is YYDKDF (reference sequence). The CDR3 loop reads CATRSLDSGKFTDTQYF. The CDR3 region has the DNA TGTGCCACCAGAAGCCTCGACAGCGGCAAGTTCACAGATACGCAGTATTTT.

The CDR3 spells CASSPANPEQFF. The CDR3 DNA reads as TGTGCCAGCAGCCCGGCGAATCCTGAGCAGTTCTTC. V is TRBV13 and J is TRBJ2-1; D gene uncertain. Germline CDR1 is PRHDT and CDR2 is FYEKMQ (reference sequence). Trimming removed 5 bases at V and 9 bases at J, with 11 bases between. The CDR3 consists of 12 residues.

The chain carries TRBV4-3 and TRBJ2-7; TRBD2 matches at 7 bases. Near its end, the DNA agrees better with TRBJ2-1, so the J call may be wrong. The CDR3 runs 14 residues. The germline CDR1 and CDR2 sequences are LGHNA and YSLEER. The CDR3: CASSQLTSSYEQFF. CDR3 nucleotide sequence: TGCGCCAGCAGCCAACTGACTAGCTCCTACGAGCAGTTCTTC.

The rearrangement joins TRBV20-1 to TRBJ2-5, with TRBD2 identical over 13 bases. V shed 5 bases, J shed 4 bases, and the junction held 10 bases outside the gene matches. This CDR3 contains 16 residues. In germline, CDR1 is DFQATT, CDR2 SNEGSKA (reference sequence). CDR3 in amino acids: CSAPVPGLAGLETQYF. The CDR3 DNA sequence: TGCAGTGCTCCCGTACCGGGACTAGCGGGACTAGAGACCCAGTACTTC.

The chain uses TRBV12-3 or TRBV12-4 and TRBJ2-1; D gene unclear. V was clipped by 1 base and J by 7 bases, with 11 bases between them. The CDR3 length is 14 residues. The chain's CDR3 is CASSLETRWNEQFF. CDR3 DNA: TGTGCCAGCAGTTTAGAGACCCGCTGGAATGAGCAGTTCTTC.

CDR3 sequence: CASSLRASGSINGELFF. DNA of the CDR3: TGTGCCAGCAGCTTAAGGGCTAGCGGGAGTATAAACGGGGAGCTGTTTTTT. V is TRBV7-2 and J is TRBJ2-2, with TRBD2 identical over 10 bases. This CDR3 is built from 17 residues. Germline loops: CDR1 SGHTA, CDR2 FQGNSA. V gave up 2 bases and J gave up 7 bases; unmatched junction bases: 10. Full variable domain (rest looked up from reference TRBV7-2 and TRBJ2-2): GAGVSQSPSNKVTEKGKDVELRCDPISGHTALYWYRQSLGQGLEFLIYFQGNSAPDKSGLPSDRFSAERTGGSVSTLTIQRTQQEDSAVYLCASSLRASGSINGELFFGEGSRLTVL.

CDR3 sequence reads: CASSHPLVPDEQFF. The CDR3 coding sequence is TGTGCCAGCAGCCATCCTTTAGTACCCGATGAGCAGTTCTTC. The J gene is TRBJ2-1, the V gene TRBV7-9, with D unclear. V lost 5 bases, J lost 8 bases, and 16 bases lay in between. The CDR3 spans 14 residues. Germline V lookup: CDR1 SEHNR, CDR2 FQNEAQ (reference sequence).

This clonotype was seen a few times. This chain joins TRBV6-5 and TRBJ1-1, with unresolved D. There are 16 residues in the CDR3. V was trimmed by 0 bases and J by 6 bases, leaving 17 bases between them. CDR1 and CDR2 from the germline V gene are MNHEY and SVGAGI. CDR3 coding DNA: TGTGCCAGCAGTTACTCCCCCGCGCTCGCTGGTTCTGAAGCTTTCTTT. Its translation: CASSYSPALAGSEAFF.

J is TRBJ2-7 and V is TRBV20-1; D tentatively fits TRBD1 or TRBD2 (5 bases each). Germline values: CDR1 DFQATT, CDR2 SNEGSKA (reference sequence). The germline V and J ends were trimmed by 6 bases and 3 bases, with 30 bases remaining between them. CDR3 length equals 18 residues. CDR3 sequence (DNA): TGCAGTGCCTCCGGGGACCCCGATCGTAGCAGGATCAACTACGAGCAGTACTTC. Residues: CSASGDPDRSRINYEQYF.

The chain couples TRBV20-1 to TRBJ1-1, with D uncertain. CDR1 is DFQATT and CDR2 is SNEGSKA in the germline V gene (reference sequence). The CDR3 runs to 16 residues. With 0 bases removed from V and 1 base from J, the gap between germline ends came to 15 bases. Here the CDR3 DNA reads TGCAGTGCTAGAGATTTGGGCAGCATTACGAACACTGAAGCTTTCTTT. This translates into CSARDLGSITNTEAFF.

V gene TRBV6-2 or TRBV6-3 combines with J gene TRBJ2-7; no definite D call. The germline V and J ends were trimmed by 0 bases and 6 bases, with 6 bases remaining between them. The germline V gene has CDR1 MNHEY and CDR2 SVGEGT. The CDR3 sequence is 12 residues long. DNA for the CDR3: TGTGCCAGCAGTTACTCCTTAACCGAGCAGTACTTC. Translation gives CASSYSLTEQYF.